A single sample is the source of the 27 T cell receptor beta chains below, sequenced in a study of cytotoxic CD8 clonotypes in ibrutinib-treated CLL. Repertoires were generated with immunoSEQ multiplex PCR, while TCRdb's copy carries only in-frame clones and drops some. This table has about 68,000 clones, 68% appearing once. The material sequenced was PBMCs, taken after 12 months of ibrutinib treatment. Receptors originate from a human donor with chronic lymphocytic leukemia.

This chain joins TRBV4-2 and TRBJ2-3; TRBD1 matches 9 bases. This CDR3 has 16 residues. J gave up 5 bases and V 3 bases, and 9 bases lay outside the gene matches. Germline assignment: CDR1 LGHNA and CDR2 YNFKEQ. The CDR3 loop is CASSQEWTGVVDTQYF. The CDR3 bases are TGTGCCAGCAGCCAGGAATGGACAGGGGTGGTAGATACGCAGTATTTT.

J is TRBJ1-2 and V is TRBV28; no reliable D call. The germline V gene has CDR1 MDHEN and CDR2 SYDVKM. Trimming pared 3 bases from V and 0 bases from J, leaving 11 bases between. This CDR3 has 15 residues. The CDR3 DNA reads TGTGCCAGCAGTTTCACCAGCTCGTCTAACTATGGCTACACCTTC. This codes for CASSFTSSSNYGYTF.

The J gene is TRBJ2-1, the V gene TRBV4-3; weak D call: TRBD2 (6 bases). V lost 1 base, J lost 8 bases, and 12 bases lay in between. Per germline, CDR1 LGHNA and CDR2 YSLEER. The CDR3 runs to 14 residues. The DNA for the CDR3 is TGCGCCAGCAGCCAAGTACGAGGGGAGGATGAGCAGTTCTTC. It encodes CASSQVRGEDEQFF.

Only one count was recorded for this clone. V is TRBV25-1 and J is TRBJ1-5, with TRBD1 matching 7 bases. With 1 base clipped from V and 4 bases from J, the junction kept 13 bases outside the gene matches. This CDR3 spans 18 amino acids. Per the germline V gene, CDR1 is MGHDK and CDR2 is SYGVNS. In nucleotides, the CDR3 is TGTGCCAGCAGTGAATGCCCCCGGAGGGGGCTTGGTAATCAGCCCCAGCATTTT. Residues: CASSECPRRGLGNQPQHF.

This clone was seen just once. The chain joins TRBV6-5 to TRBJ2-5, with D tentatively TRBD1 (6 bases). The germline V gene encodes CDR1 MNHEY and CDR2 SVGAGI. There are 11 residues in the CDR3. Trimming left V 8 bases short and J 5 bases short, with 9 bases between. The CDR3 sequence: CASGRGETQYF. CDR3 nucleotide sequence: TGTGCCAGCGGAAGGGGGGAGACCCAGTACTTC.

V and J are TRBV19 and TRBJ1-1; 10 bases align to TRBD1. The ends lost 5 bases at V and 4 bases at J; junction bases unmatched: 7. Germline V lookup: CDR1 LNHDA, CDR2 SQIVND (reference sequence). The CDR3 sequence is 15 residues long. CDR3 sequence: CASSPRRTGGTEAFF. CDR3 in DNA: TGTGCCAGTAGTCCCCGTCGGACAGGGGGCACTGAAGCTTTCTTT. The variable domain in full, with the rest retrieved from reference TRBV19 and TRBJ1-1, is DGGITQSPKYLFRKEGQNVTLSCEQNLNHDAMYWYRQDPGQGLRLIYYSQIVNDFQKGDIAEGYSVSREKKESFPLTVTSAQKNPTAFYLCASSPRRTGGTEAFFGQGTRLTVV.

The chain couples TRBV6-5 to TRBJ1-1, with D maybe TRBD1 (5 bases). Trimming took 6 bases from V and 0 from J, leaving 8 bases between them. The CDR3 consists of 13 residues. Germline assignment: CDR1 MNHEY and CDR2 SVGAGI. CDR3 sequence reads: CASSRGVNTEAFF. In DNA form, the CDR3 reads TGTGCCAGCAGCCGAGGGGTGAACACTGAAGCTTTCTTT.

The genes are TRBV5-1 and TRBJ1-1; 9 nucleotides agree with TRBD1. The CDR3 is 16 amino acids. J lost 3 bases, V lost 0 bases, and 6 bases had no gene match. Germline V lookup: CDR1 SGHRS, CDR2 YFSETQ. The CDR3 region is CASSLVQTGGDTEAFF. The CDR3, as DNA: TGCGCCAGCAGCTTGGTCCAGACAGGGGGGGACACTGAAGCTTTCTTT.

This rearrangement joins TRBV7-6 to TRBJ2-3; no firm D call. CDR3 length: 12 residues. Germline assignment: CDR1 SGHVS and CDR2 FNYEAQ. V lost 2 bases and J lost 5, with 5 bases in between. The CDR3 DNA is TGTGCCAGCAGCTTAAGTGAAGATACGCAGTATTTT. Residues: CASSLSEDTQYF.

This chain joins TRBV5-1 and TRBJ1-2, with D possibly being TRBD1 (5 bases). V was pared by 0 bases and J by 4 bases, with 16 bases between. The CDR3 contains 16 residues. In germline, CDR1 is SGHRS, CDR2 YFSETQ. In DNA, the CDR3 is TGCGCCAGCAGCTTGGCCGGGGCTGCCACGGGCTATGGCTACACCTTC. Translating gives CASSLAGAATGYGYTF.

This clone was detected only a few times. The CDR3 DNA reads TGCAGCGTTGGGGACAGGGACAATCAGCCCCAGCATTTT. Its translation is CSVGDRDNQPQHF. The chain links TRBV29-1 to TRBJ1-5; 9 nucleotides match TRBD1. Germline V gene sequence: CDR1 SQVTM, CDR2 ANQGSEA. CDR3 length: 13 amino acids. Trimming removed 4 bases from V and 3 bases from J; junction bases left unmatched: 1.

The chain links TRBV6-6 to TRBJ2-7, with D unresolved. There are 14 residues in the CDR3. The V gene lost 2 bases and the J gene lost 4 bases, with 12 bases spanning the gap. CDR1 and CDR2 from the germline V gene are MNHNY and SVGAGI (reference sequence). The CDR3 DNA is TGTGCCAGCAGTTACCCTCCAAACCTATACGAGCAGTACTTC. This translates into CASSYPPNLYEQYF.

The chain couples TRBV30 to TRBJ1-5, with TRBD1 identical over 7 bases. This CDR3 has 14 residues. Unmatched junction bases numbered 3, after V lost 0 bases and J lost 4 bases. CDR1 and CDR2 from the germline V gene are GTSNPN and SVGIG (reference sequence). CDR3 sequence (DNA): TGTGCCTGGAGTGTCCCACAGGGGAATCAGCCCCAGCATTTT. This translates into CAWSVPQGNQPQHF.

The chain employs TRBV7-2 and TRBJ2-1, with a possible D match to TRBD2 (5 bases). Germline V gives CDR1 SGHTA, CDR2 FQGNSA. Trimming stripped 5 bases from V and 2 bases from J, with 10 bases between. This CDR3 is built from 14 residues. The CDR3 DNA sequence: TGTGCCAGCAGCCCAGGAGGCCCCTACAATGAGCAGTTCTTC. Translating gives CASSPGGPYNEQFF.

The chain uses TRBV9 and TRBJ2-7; the match to TRBD1 covers 7 bases. This CDR3 contains 14 residues. V lost 4 bases and J lost 5; bases outside the gene matches: 9. CDR1 is SGDLS and CDR2 is YYNGEE in the germline V gene. CDR3 bases: TGTGCCAGCAGCCCCCGACAGGGTTGGGACGAGCAGTACTTC. Encoded protein: CASSPRQGWDEQYF.

This clone was observed once. This chain uses TRBV19 with TRBJ2-2, with TRBD1 matching 12 bases. The CDR3 extends over 17 amino acids. V gave up 8 bases and J gave up 6 bases; unmatched junction bases: 13. Germline-derived CDR1 and CDR2 are LNHDA and SQIVND (reference sequence). The chain's CDR3 is CASGRGTGGLLAGELFF. The DNA for the CDR3 is TGTGCCAGTGGACGCGGGACAGGGGGCTTGTTGGCCGGGGAGCTGTTTTTT. The whole variable domain, remainder taken from reference TRBV19 and TRBJ2-2, is DGGITQSPKYLFRKEGQNVTLSCEQNLNHDAMYWYRQDPGQGLRLIYYSQIVNDFQKGDIAEGYSVSREKKESFPLTVTSAQKNPTAFYLCASGRGTGGLLAGELFFGEGSRLTVL.

This clone was seen more than once but under ten times. The chain carries TRBV6-1 and TRBJ1-4; possibly TRBD1 for D (5 bases). V lost 2 bases, J lost 5 bases, and 15 bases lay in between. The CDR3 is made up of 16 amino acids. The V gene's germline CDR1 is MNHNS and CDR2 SASEGT. The CDR3 spells CASSETPGGVNEKLFF. CDR3 DNA sequence: TGTGCCAGCAGTGAAACCCCCGGGGGAGTCAATGAAAAACTGTTTTTT.

The chain links TRBV20-1 to TRBJ2-5, with D perhaps assigned TRBD1 or TRBD2 (5 bases each). Trimming took off 5 bases at V and 4 bases at J, with 8 bases between the two ends. CDR1 and CDR2 (germline): DFQATT, SNEGSKA (reference sequence). The CDR3 sequence is 11 residues long. The CDR3 loop reads CSARGVETQYF. CDR3 in DNA: TGCAGTGCTCGGGGCGTAGAGACCCAGTACTTC.

The sample holds a few counts of this clone. The genes are TRBV6-6 and TRBJ2-2; D gene uncertain. Trimming pared 7 bases from V and 3 bases from J, leaving 18 bases between. CDR3 length: 16 residues. Germline CDR1 MNHNY, CDR2 SVGAGI (reference sequence). The CDR3 sequence is CASIFDGRSYTGELFF. CDR3 in DNA: TGTGCCAGCATTTTCGATGGCAGGAGTTACACCGGGGAGCTGTTTTTT.

This clone is termed medium-sized (0.01 to 0.1%). The chain links TRBV25-1 to TRBJ2-7, with 10 bases identical to TRBD1. With 3 bases clipped from V and 0 bases from J, the junction kept 5 bases outside the gene matches. This CDR3 comprises 16 residues. In germline, CDR1 is MGHDK, CDR2 SYGVNS. CDR3 DNA sequence: TGTGCCAGCAGTGAGACGGGACAGGGGAACTCCTACGAGCAGTACTTC. Amino acid sequence: CASSETGQGNSYEQYF.

The V call is TRBV11-2, the J call TRBJ2-2, with D possibly being TRBD1 (5 bases). Trimming left V 1 base short and J 1 base short, with 19 bases between. This CDR3 comprises 19 residues. Germline V CDR1 and CDR2: SGHAT, FQNNGV. The DNA of the CDR3 is TGTGCCAGCAGCTTAGTGGGGCAGGGCCTCACTCTGAACACCGGGGAGCTGTTTTTT. Its translation is CASSLVGQGLTLNTGELFF.

This clone has a single count. This rearrangement joins TRBV9 to TRBJ1-4; the match to TRBD1 covers 10 bases. Germline CDR1 is SGDLS and CDR2 is YYNGEE. With 3 bases clipped from V and 7 bases from J, the junction kept 3 bases outside the gene matches. The length of the CDR3 is 14 residues. The CDR3 DNA reads TGTGCCAGCAGCGCCGGGACAGGGGCTGAAAAACTGTTTTTT. Its protein product is CASSAGTGAEKLFF.

Turning to this clone: The identical CDR3 is also encoded by other nucleotide sequences in the sample. V gene TRBV10-3 combines with J gene TRBJ1-1; D remains ambiguous. Per germline, CDR1 ENHRY and CDR2 SYGVKD. Deletions cut 0 bases from V and 4 bases from J, with 9 bases between. CDR3 size: 14 residues. The DNA for the CDR3 is TGTGCCATCAGTGAGTCCGGGCGGGGCACTGAAGCTTTCTTT. Translated: CAISESGRGTEAFF.

The sample holds a few counts of this clone. J is TRBJ2-1 and V is TRBV18; 9 bases map to TRBD1. Per germline, CDR1 KGHSH and CDR2 LQKENI. This CDR3 region has 17 residues. V lost 6 bases and J lost 4; bases outside the gene matches: 13. The CDR3, as DNA: TGTGCCAGCTCTCAAGGGGGCTCCGGGACAGGGTACAATGAGCAGTTCTTC. This gives the protein CASSQGGSGTGYNEQFF.

In nucleotides, the CDR3 is TGTGCCAGCAGCTTAGGAGCGGGGGGGCCCCCAGATACGCAGTATTTT. Translation: CASSLGAGGPPDTQYF. The chain recombines TRBV7-2 with TRBJ2-3; 10 bases line up with TRBD2. The CDR3 runs 16 residues. Trimming cost V 1 base and J 4 bases; bases outside gene matches: 5. The germline gives CDR1 SGHTA, CDR2 FQGNSA.

V usage is TRBV9 and J usage is TRBJ2-5; a possible D gene is TRBD2 (6 bases). The V and J ends lost 1 base and 1 base respectively, with 14 bases between them. CDR3 size: 16 residues. The germline gives CDR1 SGDLS, CDR2 YYNGEE. The DNA of the CDR3 is TGTGCCAGCAGCGTATCCGGGCGGGGAGGCCAAGAGACCCAGTACTTC. Amino acid sequence: CASSVSGRGGQETQYF.

The chain recombines TRBV7-9 with TRBJ2-1; no firm D call. The CDR3 runs to 12 residues. Germline V gene sequence: CDR1 SEHNR, CDR2 FQNEAQ (reference sequence). Trimming pared 6 bases from V and 6 bases from J, leaving 9 bases between. The CDR3 reads CASRGTRNEQFF. In DNA, the CDR3 is TGTGCCAGCAGAGGTACCCGCAATGAGCAGTTCTTC.